A selection of T cell receptor beta chains follows, all from one sample in a study of blood T cell repertoires in COVID-19. Repertoires were generated with immunoSEQ multiplex PCR, while TCRdb's copy carries only in-frame clones and drops some. The repertoire includes nearly 350,000 clones, more than 75% of them detected once, and more than 1% sits in the top ten. The sequenced sample consisted of PBMCs or T cells enriched from blood (not recorded which). All receptors derive from a woman in her twenties or thirties who had recovered from COVID-19. Both conserved end residues are part of each CDR3. Each record gives: D gene, J gene, clone size, V gene, CDR3 protein, CDR3 DNA. A D gene is named only where the DNA matches it firmly. Clone size, where shown, is once, few, many, or a class for clones that have expanded.

.	TRBJ1-5	.	TRBV4-3	CASSQGRVSNQPQHF	TGCGCCAGCAGCCAAGGACGGGTTAGCAATCAGCCCCAGCATTTT
TRBD2	TRBJ2-7	.	TRBV7-9	CASSAGLRGGKYEQYF	TGTGCCAGCAGCGCCGGGCTGCGGGGGGGCAAATACGAGCAGTACTTC
.	TRBJ2-6	.	TRBV30	CAGWALPGSGANVLTF	TGTGCCGGGTGGGCCCTTCCCGGCTCTGGGGCCAACGTCCTGACTTTC
TRBD1	TRBJ1-2	.	TRBV6-5	CASSYYGQGLNYGYTF	TGTGCCAGCAGTTACTACGGACAGGGACTGAACTATGGCTACACCTTC
.	TRBJ1-2	.	TRBV24-1	CATSDPQGSRDGYTF	TGTGCCACCAGTGATCCACAGGGAAGTCGGGATGGCTACACCTTC
.	TRBJ1-3	.	TRBV6-5	CASSSTDWIGNTIYF	TGTGCCAGCAGTTCAACCGACTGGATTGGAAACACCATATATTTT
.	TRBJ2-7	.	TRBV30	CAWSVRVGIQYEQYF	TGTGCCTGGAGTGTTCGCGTCGGGATTCAGTACGAGCAGTACTTC
TRBD1	TRBJ1-2	.	TRBV24-1	CATSDSLTGGKGYTF	TGTGCCACCAGTGATTCACTTACAGGGGGCAAGGGCTACACCTTC
TRBD1	TRBJ2-2	few	TRBV10-2	CASSVRTGHNTGELFF	TGCGCCAGCAGTGTTAGGACAGGTCATAACACCGGGGAGCTGTTTTTT
.	TRBJ1-2	.	TRBV5-7	CASSLAGQGGGYTF	TGTGCCAGCAGCTTGGCGGGTCAGGGCGGCGGCTACACCTTC
.	TRBJ1-1	.	TRBV14	CASSLGQNTEAFF	TGTGCCAGCAGCCTGGGACAGAACACTGAAGCTTTCTTT
.	TRBJ1-2	.	TRBV18	CASSPAGRNYGYTF	TGTGCCAGCTCACCAGCCGGGAGGAACTATGGCTACACCTTC
.	TRBJ2-3	.	TRBV5-8	CASSLTTPGITDTQYF	TGTGCCAGCAGCTTGACCACTCCAGGGATTACAGATACGCAGTATTTT
.	TRBJ1-5	.	TRBV24-1	CATTVVGNQPQHF	TGTGCCACCACGGTGGTGGGCAATCAGCCCCAGCATTTT
TRBD2	TRBJ2-3	.	TRBV5-1	CASSPERGVGDTQYF	TGCGCCAGCAGCCCGGAGCGGGGGGTCGGAGATACGCAGTATTTT
.	TRBJ2-7	.	TRBV5-4	CASSLASPRTASYEQYF	TGTGCCAGCAGCTTGGCATCCCCTCGGACAGCCTCCTACGAGCAGTACTTC
TRBD1	TRBJ1-6	.	TRBV28	CASGGGSDNSPLHF	TGTGCCAGCGGAGGGGGCTCGGATAATTCACCCCTCCACTTT
TRBD1	TRBJ2-1	.	TRBV7-8	CASSPGQGMNEQFF	TGTGCCAGCAGCCCCGGACAGGGGATGAATGAGCAGTTCTTC
.	TRBJ1-2	few	TRBV28	CASRGGYGYTF	TGTGCCAGCAGAGGGGGATATGGCTACACCTTC
TRBD1	TRBJ1-2	.	TRBV19	CASSEGQVIYGYTF	TGTGCCAGTAGTGAGGGACAGGTGATATATGGCTACACCTTC
.	TRBJ2-5	.	TRBV5-5	CASSLAGGRQGAQYF	TGTGCCAGCAGCTTGGCCGGGGGGCGCCAAGGGGCCCAGTACTTC
.	TRBJ1-5	few	TRBV18	CASSPGQDNQPQHF	TGTGCCAGCTCACCAGGCCAGGATAATCAGCCCCAGCATTTT
.	TRBJ1-4	few	TRBV6-2/TRBV6-3	CASSYRGTLGEKLFF	TGTGCCAGCAGTTACAGGGGGACGTTAGGTGAAAAACTGTTTTTT
.	TRBJ2-3	many	TRBV6-5	CANRDSSTDTQYF	TGTGCCAACCGGGACTCTAGCACAGATACGCAGTATTTT
.	TRBJ1-1	.	TRBV7-9	CASSWRGGNTEAFF	TGTGCCAGCAGCTGGAGAGGAGGGAACACTGAAGCTTTCTTT
TRBD1	TRBJ1-3	.	TRBV3-1/TRBV3-2	CASSQFTGVGDTIYF	TGTGCCAGCAGCCAATTTACAGGGGTGGGAGACACCATATATTTT
TRBD2	TRBJ2-3	.	TRBV9	CASSAPWGGLDTQYF	TGTGCCAGCAGCGCCCCTTGGGGGGGTTTAGATACGCAGTATTTT
.	TRBJ1-6	.	TRBV14	CASSQGFIVEPLHF	TGTGCCAGCAGCCAGGGCTTCATAGTTGAACCCCTCCACTTT
.	TRBJ2-7	.	TRBV6-2/TRBV6-3	CASSGLSLQRQYF	TGTGCCAGCAGCGGGCTGAGTCTACAACGGCAGTACTTC
TRBD1	TRBJ1-1	.	TRBV3-1/TRBV3-2	CASSSRQGSAFF	TGTGCCAGCAGCAGCCGACAGGGTTCAGCTTTCTTT
TRBD2	TRBJ2-3	.	TRBV5-6	CASRQLAGGSTDTQYF	TGTGCCAGCCGCCAACTAGCGGGGGGTAGCACAGATACGCAGTATTTT
.	TRBJ1-3	.	TRBV9	CASSVLSGNSGNTIYF	TGTGCCAGCAGCGTCCTCTCCGGTAACTCTGGAAACACCATATATTTT
.	TRBJ1-5	.	TRBV12-3/TRBV12-4	CASNVRVNQPQHF	TGTGCCAGCAATGTCAGGGTCAATCAGCCCCAGCATTTT
TRBD2	TRBJ2-5	.	TRBV7-2	CASTGTSGHQETQYF	TGTGCCAGCACCGGGACTAGCGGTCACCAAGAGACCCAGTACTTC
TRBD1	TRBJ1-1	.	TRBV9	CASSVDYRGSNTEAFF	TGTGCCAGCAGCGTGGACTACAGGGGGTCGAACACTGAAGCTTTCTTT
TRBD1	TRBJ1-2	.	TRBV3-1/TRBV3-2	CASSPTGVYGYTF	TGTGCCAGCAGCCCCACAGGGGTCTATGGCTACACCTTC
TRBD1	TRBJ1-2	.	TRBV27	CASSSRDSYGYTF	TGTGCCAGCAGTAGCCGGGACAGCTATGGCTACACCTTC
.	TRBJ1-1	once	TRBV11-2	CASSLVPPKAFF	TGTGCCAGCAGCTTAGTCCCCCCTAAAGCTTTCTTT
TRBD1	TRBJ1-6	.	TRBV18	CASSPEDRVGNSPLHF	TGTGCCAGCTCACCCGAGGACAGGGTTGGAAATTCACCCCTCCACTTT
.	TRBJ2-7	.	TRBV7-2	CASSSFGGGSGYEQYF	TGTGCCAGCAGCTCGTTTGGTGGAGGGTCTGGTTACGAGCAGTACTTC
TRBD1	TRBJ1-1	.	TRBV11-1	CASSLRTGRGVAEAFF	TGTGCCAGCAGCCTCCGGACAGGCCGCGGAGTGGCTGAAGCTTTCTTT
.	TRBJ1-3	few	TRBV6-1	CASSESGDFGNTIYF	TGTGCCAGCAGTGAATCGGGGGACTTTGGAAACACCATATATTTT
TRBD1	TRBJ2-1	.	TRBV7-2	CASSPDRGLYNEQFF	TGTGCCAGCAGCCCTGACAGGGGACTCTACAATGAGCAGTTCTTC
TRBD1	TRBJ2-7	.	TRBV12-3/TRBV12-4	CASSWTGGREQYF	TGTGCCAGCAGTTGGACAGGGGGTCGGGAGCAGTACTTC
.	TRBJ2-2	.	TRBV5-1	CATGEPNTGELFF	TGCGCCACCGGAGAGCCGAACACCGGGGAGCTGTTTTTT
TRBD1	TRBJ2-5	.	TRBV2	CASTPGQGAETQYF	TGTGCCAGCACTCCGGGACAGGGGGCGGAGACCCAGTACTTC
TRBD1	TRBJ1-1	.	TRBV28	CASSLGTGNTEAFF	TGTGCCAGCAGTCTTGGGACAGGGAACACTGAAGCTTTCTTT
.	TRBJ1-6	.	TRBV5-6	CASSLALGNSPLHF	TGTGCCAGCAGCTTGGCTCTCGGGAATTCACCCCTCCACTTT
TRBD2	TRBJ2-1	.	TRBV10-3	CAISERGSGGFEQFF	TGTGCCATCAGTGAGCGGGGGAGCGGGGGATTTGAGCAGTTCTTC
TRBD1	TRBJ1-1	.	TRBV28	CASSLGGGREAFF	TGTGCCAGCAGTTTAGGAGGGGGCCGGGAAGCTTTCTTT
TRBD1	TRBJ2-1	once	TRBV9	CASSDRGALDNEQFF	TGTGCCAGCAGCGACAGGGGGGCCCTCGACAATGAGCAGTTCTTC